Sequencing of this T cell receptor (beta chain) was carried out in a study of cytomegalovirus exposure and HLA in healthy donors. Vbeta (60) and Jbeta (13) primers were used in the PCR. TCRdb's table, derived via immunoSEQ multiplex PCR, lists solely in-frame clones and lacks some. Of about 120,000 clones in the sample, 75% were seen once. Germline CDR1 and CDR2: SGHDT and YYEEEE. The V end was cut by 4 bases, the J end by 5 bases, with 12 bases between. This CDR3 has 13 amino acids. The origin of this receptor is a woman aged 40 to 50 in good health and CMV-seropositive. The sequenced material came from PBMCs. The chain recombines TRBV5-6 with TRBJ1-2; D unresolved. CDR3 nucleotides: TGTGCCAGCAGCCCCCGCGGAGGGTATGGCTACACCTTC. Protein: CASSPRGGYGYTF.